Listed here is a single T cell receptor (beta chain). There is no known antigen for this receptor. The input lacks base qualities; no much larger clone sits a single base away. The CDR3 regions of human TCRbeta chains were analyzed by immunosequencing. In the source study's methods: TCRs in the repertoires were compared against a reference library of SARS-CoV-2-specific TCRs that had been generated with the MIRA antigen-specificity platform. Breadth was defined as the fraction of unique TCRs that were SARS-CoV-2-associated, and depth was defined as the fraction of total T cells that were SARS-CoV-2-associated. Using the MIRA data, each spike-specific TCR was mapped to the spike region that the TCR reacts to and placed in a CD4 or CD8 class. Log10-transformed breadth and depth values were compared by one-way ANOVA with Sidak's multiple comparisons tests. Here the immuneACCESS table is served through TCRdb, limited to in-frame sequences with V and J called. Missing clones are a known gap in these copies; in checked studies unresolved V genes cover under half, and the rest lacks a known reason. V and J calls and clone size are those listed in that table; D and trimming were worked out from the DNA. The sample includes about 180,000 clones, with around 90% observed a single time. The top ten constitute 9.5% to 13% of the sample.

The sample originates from a study of T cell responses to AZD1222 COVID-19 vaccine (dated by TCRdb to about 2021). At the level of the whole study: TCR sequencing covered over 230 trial participants: 207 given two doses of AZD1222 and 26 given two doses of MenACWY control vaccine. Trial participants were enrolled into age subgroups of 18-55, 56-69 and 70-plus years, which contained 148, 28 and 57 TCR-sequenced participants, respectively.

Overall study results and their limits: Most participants were white British and females outnumbered males, and the authors suggested that clonal diversity may have been underestimated. After two AZD1222 doses, spike-specific TCR breadth and depth were significantly higher than at day 0 and than in MenACWY recipients. Conclusions about previously exposed vaccinees were limited because only six AZD1222 recipients were SARS-CoV-2 seropositive at baseline. In the small 56-69-year group, the increase in depth fell short of significance, most likely because of low power. The vaccine-associated CD4 TCRs covered the entire spike protein, and the dominant responses fell in regions 160-218 and 743-854. Nearly half of unique spike-specific TCRs reportedly recognized epitopes outside regions mutated in the B.1.351 and B.1.1.7 variants. Because no day 14 peak-response samples were available, the repertoires could be characterized only after the peak T cell response.

The germline V gene provides CDR1 SGHVS and CDR2 FNYEAQ. Inclusive of the bounding cysteine and phenylalanine, the CDR3 is 16 residues long. The DNA shown is the 48-base CDR3, in frame from base 1. Deletion took 2 bases off V and 1 base off J, with a span of 12 bases between the germline ends. The time point label on this specimen signifies: about 28 days (+/-7) after the second vaccine dose. Because spike-specific TCR depth and breadth did not differ between the two schedules, AZD1222 recipients who got a second dose at roughly 4 weeks were pooled with those who got a second dose at roughly 12 weeks. The vaccinee samples were drawn from two UK trials, COV001 and COV002, one of which was a single-blind randomized controlled phase 2/3 trial testing AZD1222 (ChAdOx1 nCoV-19) in healthy adults. Trial participant PBMC samples were collected at day 0 and day 28 after the second dose for TCRbeta chain sequencing.

This specimen consisted of peripheral blood, obtained 28 days after the second AZD1222 dose. This TCR came from an adult who received the AZD1222 COVID-19 vaccine. The chain employs TRBV7-6 and TRBJ1-5, with the D segment identity uncertain. The DNA sequence is as follows: TGTGCCAGCAGCTTACATGGGCCCGTGAGCAATCAGCCCCAGCATTTT. The translation is CASSLHGPVSNQPQHF.